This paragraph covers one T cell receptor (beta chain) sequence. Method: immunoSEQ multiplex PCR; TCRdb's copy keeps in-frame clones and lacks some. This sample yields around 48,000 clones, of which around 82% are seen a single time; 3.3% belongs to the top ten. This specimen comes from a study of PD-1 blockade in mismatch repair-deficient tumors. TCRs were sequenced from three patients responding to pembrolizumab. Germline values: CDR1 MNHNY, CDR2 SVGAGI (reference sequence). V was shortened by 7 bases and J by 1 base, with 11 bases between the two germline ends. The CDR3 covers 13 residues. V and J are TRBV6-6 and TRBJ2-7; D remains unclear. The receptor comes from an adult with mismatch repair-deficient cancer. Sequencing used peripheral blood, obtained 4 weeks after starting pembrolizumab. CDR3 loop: CASKGIGSYEQYF. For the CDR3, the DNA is TGTGCCAGCAAGGGAATCGGGTCCTACGAGCAGTACTTC.